This section outlines one TCR beta chain sequence together with its context. Its antigen is undetermined. V was trimmed by 7 bases and J by 1 base, leaving 10 bases between them. The CDR3 has 13 amino acids. The data derive from a study of T cell responses to AZD1222 COVID-19 vaccine. Study results and caveats: Clonal diversity may have been underestimated, and the donors were mostly white British, with more females than males.

Clones were sequenced by immunoSEQ multiplex PCR, and TCRdb holds only the in-frame ones, with some missing. In the table there are around 99,000 clones, under 95% of which are singletons. The sample here was peripheral blood, taken on day 0 of AZD1222 vaccination. This chain joins TRBV12-3 or TRBV12-4 and TRBJ1-2; D ambiguous. The TCR originated in an adult in good health. CDR3 DNA: TGTGCCAGCACCCGTGGCTTTAACTATGGCTACACCTTC. Its protein product is CASTRGFNYGYTF.